These 27 T cell receptor beta chains came from one sample sequenced in a study of blood T cell repertoires in COVID-19. Libraries were prepared by immunoSEQ multiplex PCR; TCRdb keeps only in-frame clonotypes and omits some of them. Here the sample spans 200,000 to 300,000 clones, 85% being singletons. The sequenced material came from PBMCs or T cells enriched from blood (not recorded which). These receptors originate from a woman aged 45-59 years with acute COVID-19.

This clone was seen only a few times. The chain joins TRBV28 to TRBJ1-2, with 7 positions matching TRBD1. Germline trimming cut 7 bases from V and 5 bases from J; bases unmatched to any gene: 10. Germline CDR1 is MDHEN and CDR2 is SYDVKM. The CDR3 spans 14 residues. This CDR3 reads CASKTGTATYGYTF. The CDR3 nucleotides are TGTGCCAGCAAAACCGGGACAGCGACTTATGGCTACACCTTC.

This chain joins TRBV5-4 and TRBJ1-1; tentative D call: TRBD1 (6 bases). CDR1 is SGHNT, CDR2 YYREEE, per germline (reference sequence). V lost 4 bases to trimming and J lost 4 bases, with 14 bases between them. The CDR3 totals 14 residues. The CDR3 DNA sequence: TGTGCCAGCAGCCGGGACATCCCAGGCACTGAAGCTTTCTTT. It specifies CASSRDIPGTEAFF. The full variable domain, its missing parts supplied by reference TRBV5-4 and TRBJ1-1, is ETGVTQSPTHLIKTRGQQVTLRCSSQSGHNTVSWYQQALGQGPQFIFQYYREEENGRGNFPPRFSGLQFPNYSSELNVNALELDDSALYLCASSRDIPGTEAFFGQGTRLTVV.

The chain has TRBV5-8 and TRBJ1-1, with 8 positions matching TRBD1. Germline-derived CDR1 and CDR2 are SGHTS and YDEGEE. V trimming: 0 bases; J trimming: 4 bases; junction bases outside the gene matches: 5. This CDR3 spans 15 amino acids. The CDR3 region is CASSLGTGWATEAFF. The CDR3 DNA follows: TGTGCCAGCAGCTTGGGGACAGGGTGGGCCACTGAAGCTTTCTTT. Based on the CDR3 plus reference TRBV5-8 and TRBJ1-1, the full variable domain is EAGVTQSPTHLIKTRGQQATLRCSPISGHTSVYWYQQALGLGLQFLLWYDEGEERNRGNFPPRFSGRQFPNYSSELNVNALELEDSALYLCASSLGTGWATEAFFGQGTRLTVV.

The chain is built from TRBV18 and TRBJ1-3; TRBD1 matches at 8 bases. Trimming removed 2 bases from V and 0 bases from J; junction bases left unmatched: 3. The CDR3 is 16 residues long. Germline CDR1 KGHSH, CDR2 LQKENI. The CDR3 DNA reads TGTGCCAGCTCACCATCGGACAGGGTCTCTGGAAACACCATATATTTT. Amino acid sequence: CASSPSDRVSGNTIYF.

The chain carries TRBV5-1 and TRBJ1-1; TRBD1 agrees at 9 bases. Germline CDR1 reads SGHRS; CDR2 reads YFSETQ. The CDR3 covers 18 residues. V shed 2 bases, J shed 1 base, and the junction held 12 bases outside the gene matches. CDR3 protein: CASSFKMETGGSNTEAFF. In DNA form, the CDR3 reads TGCGCCAGCAGCTTTAAAATGGAGACAGGGGGATCGAACACTGAAGCTTTCTTT.

This CDR3 reads CASSRPDRGSCTEAFF. As DNA, the CDR3 is TGTGCCAGCAGCCGCCCGGACAGGGGTTCGTGCACTGAAGCTTTCTTT. This chain joins TRBV21-1 and TRBJ1-1; the table's D call, TRBD1, has no DNA check behind it. TRBV21-1 represents a pseudogene. The CDR3 totals 16 residues.

This clone was seen a handful of times. V usage is TRBV4-2 and J usage is TRBJ1-3, with 11 positions matching TRBD1. After removal of 0 bases from V and 6 bases from J, the junction contained 4 bases not matched to a gene. CDR1 is LGHNA, CDR2 YNFKEQ, per germline. This CDR3 is built from 16 residues. The CDR3 region has the DNA TGTGCCAGCAGCCAAGAAGGGACAGGGGGGCTAAACACCATATATTTT. Its translation is CASSQEGTGGLNTIYF.

This clone appeared once. The rearrangement links TRBV27 to TRBJ1-1; D unclear. Germline CDR1 and CDR2: MNHEY and SMNVEV (reference sequence). The V end was cut by 2 bases, the J end by 1 base, with 11 bases between. The CDR3 consists of 15 residues. This CDR3 reads CASSLVYGWNTEAFF. CDR3 sequence (DNA): TGTGCCAGCAGTTTAGTTTACGGTTGGAACACTGAAGCTTTCTTT.

Sample share makes this clone medium-sized (0.01 to 0.1%). The chain employs TRBV9 and TRBJ2-1; D gene uncertain. This CDR3 comprises 12 residues. V lost 2 bases, J lost 6 bases, and 6 bases lay in between. Per the germline V gene, CDR1 is SGDLS and CDR2 is YYNGEE. The CDR3 loop reads CASSVSFNEQFF. DNA for the CDR3: TGTGCCAGCAGCGTGAGTTTCAATGAGCAGTTCTTC.

The V call is TRBV12-3 or TRBV12-4, the J call TRBJ1-1; D is unresolved. CDR3 length equals 12 residues. The V end was cut by 6 bases, the J end by 6 bases, with 11 bases between. CDR3 loop: CASRDFEAEAFF. The CDR3, as DNA: TGTGCCAGCAGAGACTTCGAGGCTGAAGCTTTCTTT.

This chain's CDR3 is CASSYSEGRENTEAFF. The CDR3 region has the DNA TGTGCCAGCAGTTACTCGGAGGGCAGGGAGAACACTGAAGCTTTCTTT. The J gene is TRBJ1-1, the V gene TRBV6-2 or TRBV6-3, with D perhaps matching TRBD1 (5 bases). This CDR3 spans 16 amino acids. V shed 0 bases and J shed 1 base, with 12 bases lying between them. Germline V gives CDR1 MNHEY, CDR2 SVGEGT.

This sequence joins TRBV6-2 or TRBV6-3 and TRBJ1-2, with TRBD1 matching over 9 bases. The CDR3 has 15 residues. V gave up 0 bases and J gave up 8 bases; unmatched junction bases: 7. Germline V gene sequence: CDR1 MNHEY, CDR2 SVGEGT. CDR3 in amino acids: CASSYSAGTGTGYTF. DNA of the CDR3: TGTGCCAGCAGTTACTCAGCCGGGACAGGGACCGGCTACACCTTC.

This clone came up a few times. The chain uses TRBV5-8 and TRBJ2-5; 9 bases are a match to TRBD2. The CDR3 is 16 residues long. Losses at the gene ends were 0 bases for V and 2 bases for J; bases not matched to a gene: 5. Germline V gene data show CDR1 as SGHTS and CDR2 as YDEGEE. The CDR3 sequence is CASSLGRGGRQETQYF. CDR3 nucleotide sequence: TGTGCCAGCAGCTTGGGGCGGGGGGGACGTCAAGAGACCCAGTACTTC.

The V and J genes are TRBV5-1 and TRBJ2-7; 7 positions agree with TRBD1. Germline assignment: CDR1 SGHRS and CDR2 YFSETQ. CDR3 length equals 14 residues. J gave up 3 bases and V 0 bases, and 3 bases lay outside the gene matches. This chain's CDR3 is CASSLGDSVYEQYF. The DNA for the CDR3 is TGCGCCAGCAGCTTGGGGGACAGTGTCTACGAGCAGTACTTC.

The rearrangement uses TRBV6-5 and TRBJ1-5; 9 bases are shared with TRBD1. The germline V gene encodes CDR1 MNHEY and CDR2 SVGAGI. After removal of 5 bases from V and 5 bases from J, the junction contained 7 bases not matched to a gene. This CDR3 region has 15 residues. The CDR3 protein is CASSRNRDRDQPQHF. In nucleotides, the CDR3 is TGTGCCAGCAGTCGGAACCGGGACAGGGATCAGCCCCAGCATTTT.

This rearrangement joins TRBV18 to TRBJ1-2, with a possible D match to TRBD1 (5 bases). The length of the CDR3 is 13 residues. V lost 2 bases, J lost 4 bases, and 8 bases lay in between. Germline V gives CDR1 KGHSH, CDR2 LQKENI. Here the CDR3 reads CASSPTGSYGYTF. The CDR3 coding sequence is TGTGCCAGCTCACCAACAGGCTCCTATGGCTACACCTTC.

The chain recombines TRBV5-8 with TRBJ1-6, with D tentatively TRBD1 (5 bases). The CDR3 is 15 residues long. V was clipped by 5 bases and J by 0 bases, with 9 bases between them. Germline V lookup: CDR1 SGHTS, CDR2 YDEGEE. CDR3 DNA sequence: TGTGCCAGCAGGTGGGGGGGCTCCTATAATTCACCCCTCCACTTT. This sequence encodes CASRWGGSYNSPLHF.

The chain combines TRBV27 with TRBJ1-2; D is uncertain. This CDR3 region has 14 residues. Germline assignment: CDR1 MNHEY and CDR2 SMNVEV (reference sequence). V dropped 6 bases and J dropped 0 bases, with 11 bases sitting between them. This CDR3 reads CASSRGTSNYGYTF. The CDR3 bases are TGTGCCAGCAGCCGAGGCACTTCTAACTATGGCTACACCTTC.

This clone was observed at least ten times. The chain links TRBV6-4 to TRBJ2-1, with 10 bases that match TRBD2. The CDR3 is made up of 15 amino acids. Germline CDR1 is MRHNA and CDR2 is SNTAGT. Unmatched junction bases numbered 8, after V lost 6 bases and J lost 6 bases. Here the CDR3 DNA reads TGTGCCAGCAGGGAATATAGCGGGGGGCTCAATGAGCAGTTCTTC. Translated, it gives CASREYSGGLNEQFF.

The chain carries TRBV12-5 and TRBJ1-5; D gene uncertain. The CDR3 contains 11 residues. The germline V gene has CDR1 LGHNT and CDR2 FRNRAP. V shed 5 bases and J shed 4 bases, with 3 bases lying between them. DNA for the CDR3: TGTGCTAGTGGTCCAAATCAGCCCCAGCATTTT. It encodes CASGPNQPQHF.

The V and J genes are TRBV19 and TRBJ1-3; 7 bases align to TRBD1. This CDR3 spans 15 amino acids. Germline loops: CDR1 LNHDA, CDR2 SQIVND (reference sequence). With 6 bases clipped from V and 0 bases from J, the junction kept 5 bases outside the gene matches. In DNA form, the CDR3 reads TGTGCCAGTAGGCAACAGGGGAACTCTGGAAACACCATATATTTT. It translates to CASRQQGNSGNTIYF.

The rearrangement joins TRBV27 to TRBJ2-1; TRBD2 agrees at 9 bases. Germline V gene data show CDR1 as MNHEY and CDR2 as SMNVEV (reference sequence). The CDR3 loop spans 16 amino acids. The trim removed 0 bases at V and 7 bases at J, leaving 7 bases unmatched. CDR3 sequence (DNA): TGTGCCAGCAGTTTATCAGTTCTAGCGGGGCGGAATGAGCAGTTCTTC. It yields the protein CASSLSVLAGRNEQFF.

The chain couples TRBV7-3 to TRBJ1-1; D is possibly TRBD1 (5 bases). CDR1 is SGHTA, CDR2 FQGTGA, per germline. The V gene lost 5 bases and the J gene lost 4 bases, with 11 bases spanning the gap. The CDR3 is made up of 13 amino acids. Here the CDR3 reads CASSPQVRTEAFF. In nucleotides, the CDR3 is TGTGCCAGCAGCCCACAGGTCCGCACTGAAGCTTTCTTT.

This clone was detected only once. The chain combines TRBV7-2 with TRBJ1-2; 10 bases align to TRBD1. V was pared by 4 bases and J by 4 bases, with 9 bases of the junction left unmatched. The CDR3 sequence is 16 residues long. The germline V gene encodes CDR1 SGHTA and CDR2 FQGNSA. The CDR3: CASSWDRGLSPYGYTF. The DNA of the CDR3 is TGTGCCAGCAGCTGGGACAGGGGACTTTCGCCCTATGGCTACACCTTC.

The chain is built from TRBV6-5 and TRBJ2-7, with 7 bases aligning to TRBD1. This CDR3 comprises 14 residues. V shed 0 bases, J shed 6 bases, and the junction held 5 bases outside the gene matches. Germline V gives CDR1 MNHEY, CDR2 SVGAGI. As DNA, the CDR3 is TGTGCCAGCAGTTACTCGGGACAGTTATTCGAGCAGTACTTC. Amino acid sequence: CASSYSGQLFEQYF.

This clone has only one observation. The chain links TRBV2 to TRBJ1-6, with unresolved D. The V end lost 6 bases, the J end lost 7 bases, and 10 bases lay between the germline ends. CDR1 is SNHLY, CDR2 FYNNEI, per germline. The CDR3 length is 13 residues. The CDR3 nucleotides are TGTGCCAGCAGCCTAGAGTGGAATTCACCCCTCCACTTT. Translation: CASSLEWNSPLHF. The whole variable domain, filled in from reference TRBV2 and TRBJ1-6, reads EPEVTQTPSHQVTQMGQEVILRCVPISNHLYFYWYRQILGQKVEFLVSFYNNEISEKSEIFDDQFSVERPDGSNFTLKIRSTKLEDSAMYFCASSLEWNSPLHFGNGTRLTVT.

The chain recombines TRBV3-1 (or the pseudogene TRBV3-2) with TRBJ1-5, with 7 bases aligning to TRBD1. Trimming removed 3 bases from V and 8 bases from J; junction bases left unmatched: 4. Germline CDR1 is LGHDT and CDR2 is YNNKEL (reference sequence). This CDR3 spans 13 amino acids. CDR3 bases: TGTGCCAGCAGCCAGAGGGGGCAGGAGCCCCAGCATTTT. Amino acid sequence: CASSQRGQEPQHF.